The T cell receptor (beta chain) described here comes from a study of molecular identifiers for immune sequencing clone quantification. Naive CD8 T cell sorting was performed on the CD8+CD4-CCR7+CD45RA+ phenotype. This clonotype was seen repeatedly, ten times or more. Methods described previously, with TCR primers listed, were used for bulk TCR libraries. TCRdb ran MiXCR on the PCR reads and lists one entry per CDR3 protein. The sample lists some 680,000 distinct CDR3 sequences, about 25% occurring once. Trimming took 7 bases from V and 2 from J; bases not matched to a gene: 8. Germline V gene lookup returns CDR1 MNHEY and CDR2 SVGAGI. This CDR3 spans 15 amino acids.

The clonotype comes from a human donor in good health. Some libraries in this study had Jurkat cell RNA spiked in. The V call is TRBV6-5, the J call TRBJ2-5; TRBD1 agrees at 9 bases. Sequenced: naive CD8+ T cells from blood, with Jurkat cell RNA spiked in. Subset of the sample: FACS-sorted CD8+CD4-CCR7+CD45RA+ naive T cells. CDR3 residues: CASNTGQGGQETQYF. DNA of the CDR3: TGTGCCAGCAATACGGGACAGGGAGGACAAGAGACCCAGTACTTC.